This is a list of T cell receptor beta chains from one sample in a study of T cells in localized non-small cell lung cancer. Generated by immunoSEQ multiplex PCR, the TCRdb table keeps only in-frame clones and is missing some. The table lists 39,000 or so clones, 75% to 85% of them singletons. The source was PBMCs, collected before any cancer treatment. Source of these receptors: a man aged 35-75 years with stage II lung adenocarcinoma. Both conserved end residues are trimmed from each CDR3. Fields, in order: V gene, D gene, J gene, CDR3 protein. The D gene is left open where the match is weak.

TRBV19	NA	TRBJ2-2	ASSTPLTGTLRDTGELF
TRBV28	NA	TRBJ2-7	ASMDPSLTDEQY
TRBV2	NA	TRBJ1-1	ASSERFLNTEAF
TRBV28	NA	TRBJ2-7	AIKQVTPLGEQY
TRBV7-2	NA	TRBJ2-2	ASSLRLVNTGELF
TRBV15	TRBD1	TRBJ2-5	ATSRGDRAYQETQY
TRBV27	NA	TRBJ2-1	ASTLRGGNEQF
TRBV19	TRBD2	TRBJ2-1	ASTPPSGRKNEQF
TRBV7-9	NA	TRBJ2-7	ASSSDPLNEQY
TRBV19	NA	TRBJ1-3	ASRTGGSGNTIY
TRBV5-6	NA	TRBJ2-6	ASSLTGSGANVLT
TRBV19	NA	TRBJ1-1	ASSISTNTEAF
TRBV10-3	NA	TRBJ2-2	AIREEVPRGTGELF
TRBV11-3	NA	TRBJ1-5	ASTPVGPDSNQPQH
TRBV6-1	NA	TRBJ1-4	ASSYGEKLF
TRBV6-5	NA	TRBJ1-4	ASRTSGEKLF
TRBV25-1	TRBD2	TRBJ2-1	ASRGTSDSYNEQF
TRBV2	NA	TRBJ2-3	ASSGNAKDTQY
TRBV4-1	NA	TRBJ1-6	ASSHRQVGDSPLH
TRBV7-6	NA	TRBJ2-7	ASSTSGYEQY
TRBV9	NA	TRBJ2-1	ASSDTSTSYNEQF
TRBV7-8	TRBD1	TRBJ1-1	ASSLQGQGAEAF
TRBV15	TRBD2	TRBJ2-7	ATSRERGSSYEQY
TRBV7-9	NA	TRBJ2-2	ASSTSTGELF
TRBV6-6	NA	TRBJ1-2	ASSYDGQRYGYT
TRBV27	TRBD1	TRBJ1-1	ASSLSGTGNTEAF
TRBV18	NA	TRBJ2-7	ASSPQQGSYEQY
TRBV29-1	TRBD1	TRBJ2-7	SVAGTGNSYEQY
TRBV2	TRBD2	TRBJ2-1	ASSDLAGGRDEQF
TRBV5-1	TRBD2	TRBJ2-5	ASSRGGQETQY
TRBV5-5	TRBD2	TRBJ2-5	ASSSLGSTGGETQY
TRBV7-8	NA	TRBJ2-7	ASSLGLGGFSYEQY
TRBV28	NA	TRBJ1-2	ASSSLGSYGYT
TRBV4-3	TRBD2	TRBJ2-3	ASSQGTSGSRDTQY
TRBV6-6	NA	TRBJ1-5	ASSTDSRNQPQH
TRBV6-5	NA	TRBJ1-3	ASSSGTSGNTIY
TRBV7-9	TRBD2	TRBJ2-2	ASSSGTSGGVGELF
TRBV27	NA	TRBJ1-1	ASSFSGMNTEAF
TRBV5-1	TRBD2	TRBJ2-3	ASSSLTSGVADTQY
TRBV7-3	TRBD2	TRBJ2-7	ASSVGLAGGPHEQY
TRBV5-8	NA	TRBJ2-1	ASSSTGSSYNEQF
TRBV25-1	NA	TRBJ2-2	ASSEVAFTGNTGELF
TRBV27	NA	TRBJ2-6	ASTLTSSGANVLT
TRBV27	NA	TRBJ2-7	ASSFSNQAYEQY
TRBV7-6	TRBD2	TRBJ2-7	ASSLGAELAGGEQY